What follows are 9 T cell receptor beta chains derived from one specimen sequenced in a study of T cell responses to AZD1222 COVID-19 vaccine. The repertoire was sequenced with immunoSEQ multiplex PCR; TCRdb's copy has only in-frame clones and lacks some. The sample includes 90,000 to 130,000 clones, around 81% seen only once; the top ten take roughly 4.8%. Sample: peripheral blood, taken on day 0 of AZD1222 vaccination. All receptors derive from an adult in good health.

The chain couples TRBV19 to TRBJ1-5, with no clear D. This CDR3 has 14 residues. CDR1 LNHDA and CDR2 SQIVND come from the germline V gene (reference sequence). The V and J ends lost 6 bases and 4 bases respectively, with 13 bases between them. The CDR3 DNA is TGTGCCAGTAGATCTTCCGCGGGAAATCAGCCCCAGCATTTT. Its protein product is CASRSSAGNQPQHF.

The chain combines TRBV7-6 with TRBJ2-7, with TRBD1 matching 10 bases. CDR3 size: 16 residues. The trim removed 5 bases at V and 3 bases at J, leaving 10 bases unmatched. Germline values: CDR1 SGHVS, CDR2 FNYEAQ. The CDR3 region is CASSPRTTGGVYEQYF. The CDR3 DNA reads TGTGCCAGCAGCCCCCGGACGACAGGGGGCGTCTACGAGCAGTACTTC.

The CDR3 loop is CASSFSNLPGELFF. DNA of the CDR3: TGTGCCAGCAGTTTTTCGAACCTTCCCGGGGAGCTGTTTTTT. J is TRBJ2-2 and V is TRBV6-2 or TRBV6-3; D remains ambiguous. The germline V and J ends were trimmed by 4 bases and 6 bases, with 12 bases remaining between them. The germline V gene has CDR1 MNHEY and CDR2 SVGEGT. There are 14 residues in the CDR3.

Notes on this clone: The sample carries other DNA sequences with the same CDR3. The chain recombines TRBV5-1 with TRBJ1-5; no firm D call. The CDR3 loop spans 13 amino acids. The germline V gene has CDR1 SGHRS and CDR2 YFSETQ. With 0 bases removed from V and 5 bases from J, the gap between germline ends came to 6 bases. CDR3 DNA: TGCGCCAGCAGCTTGGAGAGGGATCAGCCCCAGCATTTT. Protein product: CASSLERDQPQHF.

The CDR3 loop reads CASSVQRSSYEQYF. In nucleotides, the CDR3 is TGTGCCAGTAGTGTACAGAGAAGCTCCTACGAGCAGTACTTC. The chain couples TRBV19 to TRBJ2-7, with D unresolved. V was pared by 5 bases and J by 0 bases, with 11 bases between. The CDR3 loop spans 14 amino acids. Germline V gives CDR1 LNHDA, CDR2 SQIVND (reference sequence).

The chain carries TRBV24-1 and TRBJ2-7; D not certain. Germline CDR1 reads KGHDR; CDR2 reads SFDVKD. CDR3 length equals 12 residues. Trimming removed 11 bases at V and 3 bases at J, with 13 bases between. CDR3 in DNA: TGTGCCAACAAAATCTCCGTCTACGAGCAGTACTTC. Amino acids: CANKISVYEQYF.

V is TRBV19 and J is TRBJ1-2; 8 bases line up with TRBD1. Unmatched junction bases numbered 9, after V lost 7 bases and J lost 5 bases. The CDR3 is made up of 14 amino acids. CDR1 is LNHDA and CDR2 is SQIVND in the germline V gene (reference sequence). The CDR3 coding sequence is TGTGCCAGTACTACTCCACAGGGGGGATATGGCTACACCTTC. It specifies CASTTPQGGYGYTF.

V usage is TRBV11-3 and J usage is TRBJ2-1; 9 nucleotides agree with TRBD1. CDR3 length: 15 amino acids. Germline V gives CDR1 SGHNT, CDR2 YENEEA. V dropped 4 bases and J dropped 5; count of bases not matched to a gene: 6. Written as DNA, the CDR3 is TGTGCCAGCAGCTACCACAGGGGGCAGAACAATGAGCAGTTCTTC. It codes for CASSYHRGQNNEQFF. Drawing the rest from reference TRBV11-3 and TRBJ2-1, the complete variable domain is EAGVVQSPRYKIIEKKQPVAFWCNPISGHNTLYWYLQNLGQGPELLIRYENEEAVDDSQLPKDRFSAERLKGVDSTLKIQPAELGDSAVYLCASSYHRGQNNEQFFGPGTRLTVL.

This chain joins TRBV14 and TRBJ2-5; D is unclear. The CDR3 is 16 amino acids. Trimming stripped 0 bases from V and 4 bases from J, with 15 bases between. CDR1 and CDR2 from the germline V gene are SGHDN and FVKESK. CDR3 residues: CASSQDRAFRRETQYF. The CDR3 DNA reads as TGTGCCAGCAGCCAAGATCGGGCTTTTCGGCGAGAGACCCAGTACTTC.